This passage covers 29 T cell receptor beta chains from one sample sequenced in a study of blood T cell repertoires in COVID-19. Sequencing used immunoSEQ multiplex PCR; TCRdb keeps in-frame clones, though not all of them. The repertoire holds about 200,000 clones, with 80% to 90% as singletons. The sample was peripheral blood. The receptors originated from a man under 40 who had recovered from COVID-19.

This chain links TRBV19 with TRBJ2-3, with 13 nucleotides matching TRBD2. The CDR3 is 18 amino acids. J was trimmed by 0 bases and V by 7 bases; bases with no gene match: 10. CDR1 is LNHDA and CDR2 is SQIVND in the germline V gene (reference sequence). The DNA of the CDR3 is TGTGCCAGTACTCCCGGACTAGCGGGGGCCCCTAGCACAGATACGCAGTATTTT. It yields the protein CASTPGLAGAPSTDTQYF.

The chain is built from TRBV19 and TRBJ1-1; TRBD1 matches at 8 bases. The CDR3 is made up of 13 amino acids. V was clipped by 9 bases and J by 2 bases; unmatched bases: 5. Looked up from germline, CDR1 is LNHDA and CDR2 is SQIVND (reference sequence). The CDR3: CASRGQGNTEAFF. CDR3 DNA: TGTGCCAGCCGCGGACAGGGCAACACTGAAGCTTTCTTT.

This rearrangement joins TRBV5-4 to TRBJ2-7; 7 nucleotides align to TRBD2. Germline loops: CDR1 SGHNT, CDR2 YYREEE (reference sequence). The CDR3 runs 13 residues. Trimming took 4 bases from V and 5 from J; bases not matched to a gene: 6. The CDR3 is CASSREGRDEQYF. The CDR3 coding sequence is TGTGCCAGCAGCCGAGAGGGGAGGGACGAGCAGTACTTC.

The table lists this clone with a count of one. The gene calls are TRBV6-4 and TRBJ2-1, with 9 bases that match TRBD1. The germline gives CDR1 MRHNA, CDR2 SNTAGT. The CDR3 runs to 15 residues. After removal of 5 bases from V and 2 bases from J, the junction contained 4 bases not matched to a gene. The CDR3 DNA sequence: TGTGCCAGCAGTACTACAGGGGGCGCCTACAATGAGCAGTTCTTC. Translating gives CASSTTGGAYNEQFF.

The CDR3 DNA reads as TGTGCCAGCAGTGAGGAGGGCGCCCTACACCAAGAGACCCAGTACTTC. Its translation is CASSEEGALHQETQYF. This chain uses TRBV2 with TRBJ2-5, with TRBD2 as a possible D gene (6 bases). The CDR3 totals 16 residues. The germline V gene encodes CDR1 SNHLY and CDR2 FYNNEI. V lost 3 bases to trimming and J lost 0 bases, with 14 bases between them.

V and J are TRBV5-1 and TRBJ2-2; 7 nucleotides match TRBD2. Germline V lookup: CDR1 SGHRS, CDR2 YFSETQ. Germline trimming cut 1 base from V and 4 bases from J; bases unmatched to any gene: 7. The CDR3 contains 16 residues. CDR3 in amino acids: CASSLRSGRGTGELFF. CDR3 DNA: TGCGCCAGCAGCTTGAGATCAGGGAGGGGCACCGGGGAGCTGTTTTTT.

The chain recombines TRBV5-1 with TRBJ2-1, with 12 bases that match TRBD1. Trimming at V came to 4 bases and at J to 7 bases, leaving 6 bases not matched to a gene. This CDR3 has 15 residues. CDR1 is SGHRS, CDR2 YFSETQ, per germline. The CDR3 here is CASSAGTGGWNEQFF. The CDR3 DNA follows: TGCGCCAGCAGCGCAGGGACAGGGGGCTGGAATGAGCAGTTCTTC.

J is TRBJ1-2 and V is TRBV3-1 (or the pseudogene TRBV3-2); a possible D gene is TRBD1 (6 bases). This CDR3 has 15 amino acids. Germline CDR1 LGHDT, CDR2 YNNKEL (reference sequence). Trimming pared 5 bases from V and 4 bases from J, leaving 17 bases between. The CDR3: CASSTGTVGVYGYTF. The DNA of the CDR3 is TGTGCCAGCAGCACAGGGACCGTGGGGGTCTATGGCTACACCTTC.

This chain connects TRBV3-1 (or the pseudogene TRBV3-2) to TRBJ1-2; no clear D. Trimming took off 0 bases at V and 4 bases at J, with 15 bases between the two ends. Germline CDR1 reads LGHDT; CDR2 reads YNNKEL (reference sequence). This CDR3 contains 16 residues. The chain's CDR3 is CASSQDDGGRSYGYTF. The CDR3 nucleotides read TGTGCCAGCAGCCAAGATGATGGAGGACGAAGCTATGGCTACACCTTC.

V gene TRBV27 combines with J gene TRBJ1-4; D may be TRBD1 (5 bases). CDR3 length: 13 residues. With 3 bases removed from V and 7 bases from J, the gap between germline ends came to 9 bases. Germline V gene lookup returns CDR1 MNHEY and CDR2 SMNVEV (reference sequence). CDR3 protein: CASSFRGGEKLFF. DNA for the CDR3: TGTGCCAGCAGTTTTAGGGGTGGTGAAAAACTGTTTTTT.

V usage is TRBV4-3 and J usage is TRBJ2-3, with 13 bases aligning to TRBD2. The germline gives CDR1 LGHNA, CDR2 YSLEER. The V gene end was trimmed by 1 base and the J gene end by 4 bases; junction bases not matched to a gene: 5. This CDR3 spans 17 amino acids. The CDR3 reads CASSQGLAGGFADTQYF. Here the CDR3 DNA reads TGCGCCAGCAGCCAAGGACTAGCGGGGGGTTTTGCAGATACGCAGTATTTT.

V is TRBV7-9 and J is TRBJ1-2; 9 positions agree with TRBD1. This CDR3 contains 14 residues. From germline, CDR1 is SEHNR and CDR2 FQNEAQ (reference sequence). The J segment lost 4 bases and the V segment lost 6 bases, leaving 6 bases of the junction unmatched. CDR3 loop: CASSTGGAGYGYTF. The CDR3 DNA follows: TGTGCCAGCAGTACAGGGGGCGCCGGCTATGGCTACACCTTC.

The chain joins TRBV5-5 to TRBJ1-3, with D hard to call. In germline, CDR1 is SGHKS, CDR2 YYEKEE (reference sequence). CDR3 length: 16 residues. Trimming took off 2 bases at V and 1 base at J, with 13 bases between the two ends. The CDR3 coding sequence is TGTGCCAGCAGCTTTTCGTTAGGAGAATCTGGAAACACCATATATTTT. Protein: CASSFSLGESGNTIYF.

V gene TRBV7-2 combines with J gene TRBJ2-7, with 8 nucleotides matching TRBD2. This CDR3 has 15 amino acids. The junction had 7 bases not matched to a gene; V was cut back by 2 bases and J by 4 bases. CDR1 is SGHTA and CDR2 is FQGNSA in the germline V gene. DNA for the CDR3: TGTGCCAGCAGCTTATCCAGCGGGGGCCAATACGAGCAGTACTTC. As protein: CASSLSSGGQYEQYF.

Here the CDR3 DNA reads TGTGCCAGCAGCGTAGATCTACCACGGGGGGCGCATCTCAGTGGTGGCTACACCTTC. It is translated as CASSVDLPRGAHLSGGYTF. The rearrangement joins TRBV9 to TRBJ1-2, with D possibly matching TRBD1 (6 bases). Germline-derived CDR1 and CDR2 are SGDLS and YYNGEE. The CDR3 contains 19 residues. V lost 0 bases to trimming and J lost 7 bases, with 28 bases between them.

This chain joins TRBV6-5 and TRBJ2-5; 7 bases are shared with TRBD1. V was pared by 6 bases and J by 5 bases, with 3 bases of the junction left unmatched. The germline V gene has CDR1 MNHEY and CDR2 SVGAGI. The CDR3 contains 12 residues. As DNA, the CDR3 is TGTGCCAGCAGCAACAGGGGTGAGACCCAGTACTTC. Protein: CASSNRGETQYF.

The chain recombines TRBV12-3 or TRBV12-4 with TRBJ1-4; no firm D call. V was cut by 6 bases and J by 8 bases, with 10 bases left in between. This CDR3 spans 12 amino acids. CDR3: CASSPGLEKLFF. In DNA form, the CDR3 reads TGTGCCAGCAGCCCCGGGTTGGAAAAACTGTTTTTT.

The chain has TRBV29-1 and TRBJ2-7, with a possible D match to TRBD1 (7 bases). The CDR3 extends over 15 amino acids. CDR1 and CDR2 from the germline V gene are SQVTM and ANQGSEA. V lost 0 bases and J 5 bases, leaving 17 bases between the germline ends. The CDR3 is CSVEDRGTVHHEQYF. In DNA, the CDR3 is TGCAGCGTTGAAGATCGGGGGACAGTTCACCACGAGCAGTACTTC.

The sample holds one count of this clone. The chain has TRBV6-6 and TRBJ1-2; 7 nucleotides line up with TRBD1. With V trimmed by 5 bases and J by 7 bases, 7 bases remained unmatched. The CDR3 sequence is 13 residues long. Germline lookup yields CDR1 MNHNY and CDR2 SVGAGI (reference sequence). The CDR3 loop is CASSPQGGAGYTF. CDR3 sequence (DNA): TGTGCCAGCAGTCCCCAGGGGGGAGCTGGCTACACCTTC.

The rearrangement links TRBV19 to TRBJ2-7; 10 bases match TRBD2. This CDR3 is built from 17 residues. Germline CDR1 is LNHDA and CDR2 is SQIVND (reference sequence). The V gene end was trimmed by 1 base and the J gene end by 3 bases; junction bases not matched to a gene: 9. CDR3 loop: CASSIAPLAGGLYEQYF. CDR3 bases: TGTGCCAGTAGTATAGCCCCCTTAGCGGGGGGCCTCTACGAGCAGTACTTC.

V usage is TRBV10-1 and J usage is TRBJ1-5; D is unclear. This CDR3 has 13 residues. Trimming left V 4 bases short and J 10 bases short, with 14 bases between. Germline values: CDR1 WNHNN, CDR2 SYGVQD (reference sequence). CDR3 coding DNA: TGCGCCAGCAGTGGGACCCTTCGGGGTCCCCAGCATTTT. This gives the protein CASSGTLRGPQHF.

V gene TRBV5-5 combines with J gene TRBJ1-5; possibly TRBD1 for D (5 bases). The CDR3 is 14 amino acids. V was trimmed by 0 bases and J by 7 bases, leaving 11 bases between them. CDR1 and CDR2 from the germline V gene are SGHKS and YYEKEE (reference sequence). The CDR3 region has the DNA TGTGCCAGCAGCTTGGTGGGGTGGGGCCAGCCCCAGCATTTT. Protein sequence: CASSLVGWGQPQHF.

This rearrangement joins TRBV27 to TRBJ2-2; 7 nucleotides line up with TRBD2. CDR1 is MNHEY and CDR2 is SMNVEV in the germline V gene (reference sequence). The CDR3 contains 13 residues. The V and J ends lost 4 bases and 4 bases, in that order; junction bases with no gene match: 0. As DNA, the CDR3 is TGTGCCAGCAGTTGGGGGGGCACCGGGGAGCTGTTTTTT. Protein product: CASSWGGTGELFF.

As concerns this clone: Distinct nucleotide sequences in the sample also encode this CDR3. The rearrangement joins TRBV7-2 to TRBJ2-7, with a possible D match to TRBD1 (5 bases). This CDR3 is 14 amino acids long. The V and J ends lost 1 base and 1 base respectively, with 8 bases between them. Germline CDR1 reads SGHTA; CDR2 reads FQGNSA. This CDR3 reads CASSLVQGSYEQYF. For the CDR3, the DNA is TGTGCCAGCAGCTTAGTTCAGGGATCCTACGAGCAGTACTTC.

Note on this clone: One end of the junction fails to match germline, which may point to a read error. This chain joins TRBV7-9 and TRBJ2-5; 8 positions match TRBD2. In germline, CDR1 is SEHNR, CDR2 FQNEAQ (reference sequence). CDR3 length equals 15 residues. CDR3 sequence (DNA): TGCGCCGGGGTAACGGCGGGGGGAAGAAGGGAGACCCAGTACTTC. This translates into CAGVTAGGRRETQYF.

The rearrangement uses TRBV29-1 and TRBJ1-3, with D perhaps matching TRBD1 (6 bases). The germline gives CDR1 SQVTM, CDR2 ANQGSEA. The CDR3 is made up of 13 amino acids. The V end was cut by 8 bases, the J end by 7 bases, with 18 bases between. DNA of the CDR3: TGCAGCTCGTCGACAGGCCCAGGGAACACCATATATTTT. It translates to CSSSTGPGNTIYF.

The rearrangement links TRBV20-1 to TRBJ1-4; TRBD1 might be the D (6 bases). The CDR3 extends over 15 amino acids. V was trimmed by 3 bases and J by 7 bases, leaving 18 bases between them. CDR1 is DFQATT and CDR2 is SNEGSKA in the germline V gene (reference sequence). This CDR3 is CSASTPGGAGEKLFF. In DNA, the CDR3 is TGCAGTGCTAGTACCCCGGGGGGGGCGGGTGAAAAACTGTTTTTT.

This clone has only one observation. V usage is TRBV30 and J usage is TRBJ1-1; D may be TRBD1 (5 bases). V was pared by 5 bases and J by 5 bases, with 21 bases between. In germline, CDR1 is GTSNPN, CDR2 SVGIG (reference sequence). This CDR3 has 15 amino acids. The CDR3 sequence: CAWHSAGRLATEAFF. In nucleotides, the CDR3 is TGTGCCTGGCATTCTGCAGGGAGGTTGGCAACTGAAGCTTTCTTT.

J is TRBJ2-2 and V is TRBV19, with D perhaps matching TRBD2 (6 bases). This CDR3 has 15 amino acids. In germline, CDR1 is LNHDA, CDR2 SQIVND (reference sequence). V was pared by 3 bases and J by 1 base, with 9 bases between. CDR3 loop: CASSMGGVNTGELFF. DNA for the CDR3: TGTGCCAGTAGTATGGGCGGGGTGAACACCGGGGAGCTGTTTTTT.